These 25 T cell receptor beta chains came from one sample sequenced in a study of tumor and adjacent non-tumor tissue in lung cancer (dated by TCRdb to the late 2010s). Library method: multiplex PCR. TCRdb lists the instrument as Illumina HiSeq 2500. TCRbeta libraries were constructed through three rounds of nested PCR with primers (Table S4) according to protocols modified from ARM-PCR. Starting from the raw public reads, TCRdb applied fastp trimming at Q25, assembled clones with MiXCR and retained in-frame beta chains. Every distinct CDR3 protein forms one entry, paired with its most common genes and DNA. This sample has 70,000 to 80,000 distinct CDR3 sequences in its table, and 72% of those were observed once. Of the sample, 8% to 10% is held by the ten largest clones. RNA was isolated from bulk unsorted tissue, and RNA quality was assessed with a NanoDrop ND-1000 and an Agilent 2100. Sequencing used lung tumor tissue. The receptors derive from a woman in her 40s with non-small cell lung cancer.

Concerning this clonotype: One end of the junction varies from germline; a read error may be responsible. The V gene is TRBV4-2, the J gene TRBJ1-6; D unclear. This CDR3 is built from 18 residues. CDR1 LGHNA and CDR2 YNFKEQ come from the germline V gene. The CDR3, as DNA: TGTGCCAGCTGCCAAGATCCCCCGACGGGGTTGGGTAATTCACCCCTCCACTTT. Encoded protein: CASCQDPPTGLGNSPLHF.

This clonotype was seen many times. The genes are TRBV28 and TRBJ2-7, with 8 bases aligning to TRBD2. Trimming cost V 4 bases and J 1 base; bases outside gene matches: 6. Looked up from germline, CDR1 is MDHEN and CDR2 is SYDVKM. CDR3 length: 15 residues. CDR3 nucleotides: TGTGCCAGCAGTTCAGGACTAGCCCAGTCCTACGAGCAGTACTTC. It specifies CASSSGLAQSYEQYF.

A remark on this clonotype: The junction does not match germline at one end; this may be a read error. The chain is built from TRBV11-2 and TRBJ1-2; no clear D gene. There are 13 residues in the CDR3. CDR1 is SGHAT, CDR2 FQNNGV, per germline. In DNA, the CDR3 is TGTGTCAGCAACCAGACAAGGGTTAATGGCTATACCTTC. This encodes CVSNQTRVNGYTF.

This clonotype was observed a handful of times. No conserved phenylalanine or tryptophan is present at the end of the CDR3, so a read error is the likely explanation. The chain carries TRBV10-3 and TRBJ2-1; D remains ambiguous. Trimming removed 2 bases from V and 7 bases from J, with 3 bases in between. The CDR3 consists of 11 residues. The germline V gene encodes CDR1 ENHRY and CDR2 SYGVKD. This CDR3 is CAISERNEQFI. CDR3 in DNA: TGTGCCATCAGTGAGAGAAATGAGCAGTTCATA.

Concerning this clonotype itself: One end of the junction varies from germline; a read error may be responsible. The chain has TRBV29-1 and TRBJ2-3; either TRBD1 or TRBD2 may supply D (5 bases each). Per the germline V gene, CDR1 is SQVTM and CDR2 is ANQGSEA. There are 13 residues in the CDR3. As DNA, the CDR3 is TGCACCACATCGGTGGGACGCACAGATACGCAGTGTTTT. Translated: CTTSVGRTDTQCF.

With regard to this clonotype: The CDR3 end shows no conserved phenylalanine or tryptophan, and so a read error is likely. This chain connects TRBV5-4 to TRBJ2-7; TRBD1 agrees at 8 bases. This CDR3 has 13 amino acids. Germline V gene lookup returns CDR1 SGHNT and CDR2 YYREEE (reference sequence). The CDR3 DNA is TGTGCCAGCAGTCGGGACAGGACCTACGACCAGTACTTG. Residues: CASSRDRTYDQYL.

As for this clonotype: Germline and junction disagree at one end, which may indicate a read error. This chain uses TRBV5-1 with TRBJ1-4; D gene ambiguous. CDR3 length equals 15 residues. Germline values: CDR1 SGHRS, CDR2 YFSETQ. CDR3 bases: TGCGCCAGCAACTTGGCCTTCCACTATGATGAAAAACTGTTTTTT. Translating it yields CASNLAFHYDEKLFF.

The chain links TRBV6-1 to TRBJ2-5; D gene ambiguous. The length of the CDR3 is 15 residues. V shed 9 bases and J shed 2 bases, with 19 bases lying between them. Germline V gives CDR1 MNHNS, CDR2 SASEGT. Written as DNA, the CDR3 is TGTGCCAGTATTACGGCCCAGATGGGACAAGAGACCCAGTACTTC. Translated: CASITAQMGQETQYF.

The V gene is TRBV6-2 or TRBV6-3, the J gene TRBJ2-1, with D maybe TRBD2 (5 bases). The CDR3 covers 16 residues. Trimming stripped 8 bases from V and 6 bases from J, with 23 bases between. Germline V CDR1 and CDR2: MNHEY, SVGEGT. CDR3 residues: CASCNRLSGNPNEQFF. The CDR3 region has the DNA TGTGCCAGCTGTAACAGACTATCGGGAAATCCCAATGAGCAGTTCTTC.

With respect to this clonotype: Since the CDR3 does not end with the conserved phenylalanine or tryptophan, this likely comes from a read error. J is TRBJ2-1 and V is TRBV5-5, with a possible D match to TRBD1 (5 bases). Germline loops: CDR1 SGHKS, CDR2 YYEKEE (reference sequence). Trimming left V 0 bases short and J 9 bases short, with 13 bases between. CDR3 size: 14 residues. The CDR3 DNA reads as TGTGCCAGCAGCTTGGGGGGCCTCAACAGTGAGCAGTTCTAC. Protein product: CASSLGGLNSEQFY.

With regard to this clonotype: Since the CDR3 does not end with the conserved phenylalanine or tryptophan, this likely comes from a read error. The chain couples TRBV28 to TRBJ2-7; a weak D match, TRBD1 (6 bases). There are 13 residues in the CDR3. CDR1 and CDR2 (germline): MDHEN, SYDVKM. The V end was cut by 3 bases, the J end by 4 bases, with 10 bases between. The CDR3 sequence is CASSFTRGYEQYL. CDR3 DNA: TGTGCCAGCAGTTTCACTAGGGGGTACGAGCAGTACCTC.

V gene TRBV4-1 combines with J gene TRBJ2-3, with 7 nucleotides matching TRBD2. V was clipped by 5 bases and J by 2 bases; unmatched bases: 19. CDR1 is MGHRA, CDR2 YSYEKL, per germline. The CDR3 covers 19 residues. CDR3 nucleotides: TGCGCCAGCAGCTTCCCGGGACTACGTGTGCGCATCGACACAGATACGCAGTATTTT. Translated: CASSFPGLRVRIDTDTQYF.

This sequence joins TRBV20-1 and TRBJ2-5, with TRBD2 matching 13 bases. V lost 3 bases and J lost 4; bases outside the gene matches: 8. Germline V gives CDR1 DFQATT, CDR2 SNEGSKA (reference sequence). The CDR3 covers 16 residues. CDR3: CSASLRLAGGGETQYF. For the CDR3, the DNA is TGCAGTGCTAGTCTACGACTAGCGGGAGGCGGAGAGACCCAGTACTTC.

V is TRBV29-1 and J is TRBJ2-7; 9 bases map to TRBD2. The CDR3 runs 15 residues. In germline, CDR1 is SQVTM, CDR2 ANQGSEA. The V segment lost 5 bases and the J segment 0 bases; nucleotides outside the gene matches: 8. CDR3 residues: CSVKFAGGNSYEQYF. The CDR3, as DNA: TGCAGCGTTAAATTTGCGGGAGGGAACTCCTACGAGCAGTACTTC.

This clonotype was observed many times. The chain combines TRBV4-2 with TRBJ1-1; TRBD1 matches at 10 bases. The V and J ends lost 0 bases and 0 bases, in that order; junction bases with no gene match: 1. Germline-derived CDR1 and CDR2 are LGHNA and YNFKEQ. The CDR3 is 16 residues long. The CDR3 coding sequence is TGTGCCAGCAGCCAAGAGGACAGGGGGTTGAACACTGAAGCTTTCTTT. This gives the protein CASSQEDRGLNTEAFF.

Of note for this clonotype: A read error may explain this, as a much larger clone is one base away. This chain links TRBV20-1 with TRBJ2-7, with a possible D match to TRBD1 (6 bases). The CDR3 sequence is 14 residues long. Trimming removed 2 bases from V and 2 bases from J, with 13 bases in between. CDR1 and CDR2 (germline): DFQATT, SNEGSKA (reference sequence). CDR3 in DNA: TGCAGTGCTAGAACCCAGACAGGTCCCTACGAGCAGTACTTC. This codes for CSARTQTGPYEQYF.

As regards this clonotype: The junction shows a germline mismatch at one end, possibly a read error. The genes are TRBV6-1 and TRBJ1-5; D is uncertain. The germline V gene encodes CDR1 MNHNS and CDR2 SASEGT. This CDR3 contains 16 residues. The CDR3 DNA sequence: TGTGCCAGCAGTACCCGCCCCGGTGGTGGTAATCAGTCCCAGCATTTT. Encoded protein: CASSTRPGGGNQSQHF.

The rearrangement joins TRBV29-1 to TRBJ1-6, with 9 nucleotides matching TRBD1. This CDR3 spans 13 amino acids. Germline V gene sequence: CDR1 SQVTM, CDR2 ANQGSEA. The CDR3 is CSVGQGLGSPLHF. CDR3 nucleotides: TGCAGTGTAGGACAGGGGCTTGGTTCACCCCTCCACTTT.

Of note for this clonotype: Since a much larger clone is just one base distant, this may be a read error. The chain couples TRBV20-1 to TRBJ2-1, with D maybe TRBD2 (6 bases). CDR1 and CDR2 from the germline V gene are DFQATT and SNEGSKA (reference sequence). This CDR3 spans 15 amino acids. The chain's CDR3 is CGAHSLAGLLNEQFF. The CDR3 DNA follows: TGCGGTGCCCATAGCCTGGCAGGACTACTCAATGAGCAGTTCTTC.

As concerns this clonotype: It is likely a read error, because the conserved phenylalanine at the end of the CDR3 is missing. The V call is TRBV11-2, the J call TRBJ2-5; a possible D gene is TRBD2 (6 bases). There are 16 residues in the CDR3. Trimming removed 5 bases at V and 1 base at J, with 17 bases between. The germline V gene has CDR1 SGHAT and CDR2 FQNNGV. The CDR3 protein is CASSIVERRAQETQYL. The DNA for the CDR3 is TGTGCCAGCAGCATAGTTGAGCGGAGGGCCCAAGAGACCCAGTACCTC.

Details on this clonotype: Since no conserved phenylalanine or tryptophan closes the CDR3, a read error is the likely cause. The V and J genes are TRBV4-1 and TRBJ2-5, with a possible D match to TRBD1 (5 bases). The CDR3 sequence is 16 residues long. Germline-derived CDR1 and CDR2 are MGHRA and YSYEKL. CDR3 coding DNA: TGCGCCAGTAGCCAAGATGGAAGGGGCAGGTGGGAGACCCAGTACTTA. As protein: CASSQDGRGRWETQYL.

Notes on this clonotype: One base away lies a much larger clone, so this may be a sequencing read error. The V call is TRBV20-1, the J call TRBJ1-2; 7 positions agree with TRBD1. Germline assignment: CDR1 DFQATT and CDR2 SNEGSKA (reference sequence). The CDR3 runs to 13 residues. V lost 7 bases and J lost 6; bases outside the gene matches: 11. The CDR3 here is CSVRTGPRDGYTF. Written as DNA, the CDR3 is TGCAGTGTTAGGACAGGCCCTCGGGATGGCTACACCTTC.

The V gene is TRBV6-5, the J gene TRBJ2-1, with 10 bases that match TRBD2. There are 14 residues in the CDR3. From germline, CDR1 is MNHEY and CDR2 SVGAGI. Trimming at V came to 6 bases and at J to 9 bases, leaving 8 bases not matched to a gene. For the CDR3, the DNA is TGTGCCAGCAGATCTAGCGGGAGCGGATGTGAGCAGTTCTTC. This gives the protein CASRSSGSGCEQFF.

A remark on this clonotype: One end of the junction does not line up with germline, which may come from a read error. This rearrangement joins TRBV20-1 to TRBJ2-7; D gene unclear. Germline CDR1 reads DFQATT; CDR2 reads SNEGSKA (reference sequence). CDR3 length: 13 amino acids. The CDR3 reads CSARAIVAYDQYF. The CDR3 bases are TGCAGTGCTAGAGCCATCGTAGCCTACGACCAGTACTTC.

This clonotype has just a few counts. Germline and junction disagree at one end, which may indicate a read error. As DNA, the CDR3 is TGTGTCAGCAGTTCTAGACTAGCGGGGGACTACGAGCAGTACTTC. It specifies CVSSSRLAGDYEQYF. This chain links TRBV5-6 with TRBJ2-7; 12 positions match TRBD2. This CDR3 comprises 15 residues. Per the germline V gene, CDR1 is SGHDT and CDR2 is YYEEEE.